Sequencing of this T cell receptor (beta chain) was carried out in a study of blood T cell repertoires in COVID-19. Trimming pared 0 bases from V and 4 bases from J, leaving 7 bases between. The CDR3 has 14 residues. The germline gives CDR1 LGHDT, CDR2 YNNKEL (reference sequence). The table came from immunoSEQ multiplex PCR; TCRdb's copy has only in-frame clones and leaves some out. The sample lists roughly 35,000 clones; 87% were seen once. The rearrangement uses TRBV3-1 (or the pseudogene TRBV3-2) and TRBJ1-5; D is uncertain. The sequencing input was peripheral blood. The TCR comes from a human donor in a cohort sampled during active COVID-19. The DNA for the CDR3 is TGTGCCAGCAGCCAAGATAGCGGGAATCAGCCCCAGCATTTT. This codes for CASSQDSGNQPQHF.